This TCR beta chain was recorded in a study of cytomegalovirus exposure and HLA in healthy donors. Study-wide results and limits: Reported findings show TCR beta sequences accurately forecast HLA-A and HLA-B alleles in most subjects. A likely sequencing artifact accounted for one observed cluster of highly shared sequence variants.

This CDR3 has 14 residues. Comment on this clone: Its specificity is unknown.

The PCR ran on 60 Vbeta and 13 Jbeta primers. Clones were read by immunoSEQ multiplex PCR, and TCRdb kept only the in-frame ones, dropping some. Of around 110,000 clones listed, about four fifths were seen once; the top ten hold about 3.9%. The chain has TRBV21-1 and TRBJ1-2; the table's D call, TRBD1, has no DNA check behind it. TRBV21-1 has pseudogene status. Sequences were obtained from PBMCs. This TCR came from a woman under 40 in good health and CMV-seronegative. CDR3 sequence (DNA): TGTGCCAGCCCGAAAGGGCCCAGGGACTATGGCTACACCTTC. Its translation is CASPKGPRDYGYTF.